The rows below give T cell receptor beta chains drawn from one sample of a study of T cell repertoires in cytomegalovirus infection. MiXCR, run by TCRdb on the reads, gives a single entry per CDR3 protein. The sample lists some 180,000 distinct CDR3 sequences, roughly 9% occurring once. The sample was PBMCs. Receptors were obtained from a human donor in good health (CMV status not recorded). Some clones in this sample may be carry-over from other donors' samples. Both conserved end residues are part of each CDR3. Fields, in order: J gene, clone size, V gene, CDR3 length, D gene, CDR3 DNA, CDR3 protein. A D gene is named only where the DNA matches it firmly. Expanded clones are given a class, and other clones once, few, many or no size at all.

J: TRBJ1-1
size: many
V: TRBV29-1
length: 17
D: TRBD1
DNA: TGCAGCGTTGAAGGCCTCTCGCCGCAGGGGGCGAACACTGAAGCTTTCTTT
CDR3: CSVEGLSPQGANTEAFF

J: TRBJ2-1
size: many
V: TRBV6-1
length: 15
D: TRBD1
DNA: TGTGCCAGCCGGCAAGGGGGACAGGTACTTCGTGAGCAGTTCTTC
CDR3: CASRQGGQVLREQFF

J: TRBJ2-1
size: few
V: TRBV7-2
length: 16
D: TRBD2
DNA: TGTGCCAGCAGCTTAGTTGGCGGGAGTATGGGGAATGAGCAGTTCTTC
CDR3: CASSLVGGSMGNEQFF

J: TRBJ1-3
size: many
V: TRBV7-8
length: 17
D: NA
DNA: TGTGCCAGCAGCTTAGTGGTCGGGACGGCCTCTGGAAACACCATATATTTT
CDR3: CASSLVVGTASGNTIYF

J: TRBJ1-1
size: many
V: TRBV18
length: 13
D: NA
DNA: TGTGCCAGCTCAGCACTCGGGGAAACTGAAGCTTTCTTT
CDR3: CASSALGETEAFF

J: TRBJ2-2
size: many
V: TRBV7-2
length: 14
D: NA
DNA: TGTGCCACCCAACCGGGACATAGCTCCGGGGAGCTGTTTTTT
CDR3: CATQPGHSSGELFF

J: TRBJ2-2
size: many
V: TRBV7-2
length: 16
D: NA
DNA: TGTGCCAGCAGCTTAGATCCCGACTCGAACACCGGGGAGCTGTTTTTT
CDR3: CASSLDPDSNTGELFF

J: TRBJ2-6
size: many
V: TRBV2
length: 14
D: NA
DNA: TGTGCCAGCAGGCCGACTGCTGGGGCCAACGTCCTGACTTTC
CDR3: CASRPTAGANVLTF

J: TRBJ1-2
size: many
V: TRBV7-2
length: 13
D: NA
DNA: TGTGCCAGCAGTTATACGGACCGCTATGGCTACACCTTC
CDR3: CASSYTDRYGYTF

J: TRBJ2-2
size: NA
V: TRBV25-1
length: 16
D: NA
DNA: TGTGCCAGCAGTAGGTGGTCGCCAACTAACACCGGGGAGCTGTTTTTT
CDR3: CASSRWSPTNTGELFF

J: TRBJ1-2
size: many
V: TRBV7-2
length: 16
D: NA
DNA: TGTGCCAGCAGCTTAAACCTGGACAGTGGAGGACGTGGCTACACCTTC
CDR3: CASSLNLDSGGRGYTF

J: TRBJ2-1
size: many
V: TRBV7-2
length: 16
D: TRBD2
DNA: TGTGCCAGCAGCTTAGCTGCACTAGCGGGATACAATGAGCAGTTCTTC
CDR3: CASSLAALAGYNEQFF

J: TRBJ2-3
size: many
V: TRBV7-2
length: 15
D: NA
DNA: TGTGCCAGCACCTTACACACCACCAAGGGTGCGGCGCAGTATTTT
CDR3: CASTLHTTKGAAQYF

J: TRBJ2-5
size: many
V: TRBV7-2
length: 13
D: NA
DNA: TGTGCCAGCAGCTTAGAAAAAGGGAGGACCCAGTACTTC
CDR3: CASSLEKGRTQYF

J: TRBJ1-1
size: NA
V: TRBV29-1
length: 13
D: NA
DNA: TGCAGCGTTGACAGATATGAGGGAACTGAAGCTTTCTTT
CDR3: CSVDRYEGTEAFF

J: TRBJ1-1
size: NA
V: TRBV28
length: 10
D: NA
DNA: TGTGCCAGCAGGGGTGAGACGGCTTTCTTT
CDR3: CASRGETAFF

J: TRBJ1-2
size: many
V: TRBV6-2/TRBV6-3
length: 15
D: NA
DNA: TGTGCCAGCAGTTACTCGTTCCAGGCAAACTATGGCTACACCTTC
CDR3: CASSYSFQANYGYTF

J: TRBJ1-2
size: few
V: TRBV20-1
length: 16
D: NA
DNA: TGCAGTGCTAGAGATGGGGGACGGAGTATTAACTATGGCTACACCTTC
CDR3: CSARDGGRSINYGYTF

J: TRBJ1-2
size: NA
V: TRBV5-6
length: 13
D: TRBD1
DNA: TGTGCCAGCAGCTTGAAGGGACAGTATGGCTACACCTTC
CDR3: CASSLKGQYGYTF

J: TRBJ2-2
size: NA
V: TRBV7-2
length: 17
D: TRBD2
DNA: TGTGCCAGCAGGCCGGGACATATTAGCGGGAGGACCGGGGAGCTGTTTTTT
CDR3: CASRPGHISGRTGELFF

J: TRBJ1-5
size: NA
V: TRBV4-1
length: 17
D: NA
DNA: TGCGCCAGCAGCCAAGGGCGAGGGCCTAATAGCAATCAGCCCCAGCATTTT
CDR3: CASSQGRGPNSNQPQHF

J: TRBJ2-1
size: many
V: TRBV4-3
length: 18
D: TRBD2
DNA: TGCGCCAGCAGCCAAAGTGCTACAGGGACTAGGGGGGACAATGAGCAGTTCTTC
CDR3: CASSQSATGTRGDNEQFF

J: TRBJ2-1
size: few
V: TRBV24-1
length: 15
D: NA
DNA: TGTGCCACCAGTGATTCGGTGAAGGGGGGCAATGAGCAGTTCTTC
CDR3: CATSDSVKGGNEQFF

J: TRBJ1-5
size: few
V: TRBV20-1
length: 16
D: NA
DNA: TGCAGTGCAAACTGGAGGACAGAGTATAGCAATCAGCCCCAGCATTTT
CDR3: CSANWRTEYSNQPQHF

J: TRBJ1-2
size: many
V: TRBV7-2
length: 17
D: NA
DNA: TGTGCCAGCAGCTCCGCGGGGCGGCAGTTTTTTAACTATGGCTACACCTTC
CDR3: CASSSAGRQFFNYGYTF

J: TRBJ2-1
size: NA
V: TRBV29-1
length: 14
D: NA
DNA: TGCAGCGTTGCAGGGGTAAGCTCCTACAATGAGCAGTTCTTC
CDR3: CSVAGVSSYNEQFF

J: TRBJ1-2
size: few
V: TRBV7-9
length: 15
D: NA
DNA: TGTGCCAGCAGCTTAGAGGCAGGTGCTAACTATGGCTACACCTTC
CDR3: CASSLEAGANYGYTF

J: TRBJ1-4
size: many
V: TRBV7-2
length: 16
D: NA
DNA: TGTGCCAGCAGCTTAGCGGCGGCGACGGGGGGTGAAAAACTGTTTTTT
CDR3: CASSLAAATGGEKLFF

J: TRBJ2-3
size: few
V: TRBV2
length: 10
D: NA
DNA: TGTGCCAGTTTTTACGGTACGCAGTATTTT
CDR3: CASFYGTQYF

J: TRBJ2-2
size: NA
V: TRBV6-5
length: 13
D: NA
DNA: TGTGCCAGCAGTTACGTCCGCACCGGGGAGCTGTTTTTT
CDR3: CASSYVRTGELFF

J: TRBJ2-1
size: few
V: TRBV7-9
length: 10
D: NA
DNA: TGTGCCAGCAGCCGCAATGAGCAGTTCTTC
CDR3: CASSRNEQFF

J: TRBJ2-2
size: NA
V: TRBV29-1
length: 16
D: NA
DNA: TGCAGCGTTGTGTTGGTGGACAGCCAAAACACCGGGGAGCTGTTTTTT
CDR3: CSVVLVDSQNTGELFF

J: TRBJ2-5
size: many
V: TRBV7-2
length: 13
D: NA
DNA: TGTGCCAGCAGCTTAAGTCGGACGGCGACCCAGTACTTC
CDR3: CASSLSRTATQYF

J: TRBJ1-6
size: few
V: TRBV7-9
length: 13
D: NA
DNA: TGTGCCAGCGAGCAGGGAGGGCAATCACCCCTCCACTTT
CDR3: CASEQGGQSPLHF

J: TRBJ1-1
size: NA
V: TRBV5-1
length: 14
D: TRBD1
DNA: TGCGCCAGCAGTCCGGACAGGGAGAGCACTGAAGCTTTCTTT
CDR3: CASSPDRESTEAFF

J: TRBJ2-7
size: NA
V: TRBV20-1
length: 13
D: NA
DNA: TGCAGTGCTAGAGATTTTCAGGGCTACGAGCAGTACTTC
CDR3: CSARDFQGYEQYF

J: TRBJ2-3
size: NA
V: TRBV11-2
length: 14
D: NA
DNA: TGTGCCAGCAGCGTGGTCCAGTACACAGATACGCAGTATTTT
CDR3: CASSVVQYTDTQYF

J: TRBJ2-2
size: NA
V: TRBV2
length: 13
D: NA
DNA: TGTGCCAGCAGTGAACAGGGAACCGGGGAGCTGTTTTTT
CDR3: CASSEQGTGELFF

J: TRBJ1-1
size: NA
V: TRBV4-1
length: 15
D: NA
DNA: TGCGCCAGCAGCCCCGCGGGACATCGGAAAAATGAAGCTTTCTTT
CDR3: CASSPAGHRKNEAFF

J: TRBJ1-5
size: NA
V: TRBV5-6
length: 12
D: NA
DNA: TGTGCCAGCAGCTTGCATGGAAGGCCCCAGCATTTT
CDR3: CASSLHGRPQHF

J: TRBJ1-2
size: many
V: TRBV6-2/TRBV6-3
length: 16
D: NA
DNA: TGTGCCAGCAGTCAACCGGACAGCTGGACTAACTATGGCTACACCTTC
CDR3: CASSQPDSWTNYGYTF

J: TRBJ2-1
size: NA
V: TRBV6-5
length: 16
D: TRBD2
DNA: TGTGCCAGCAGTACATTTACAGCGGGGGGGCCCGGGGAGCAGTTCTTC
CDR3: CASSTFTAGGPGEQFF

J: TRBJ2-1
size: NA
V: TRBV5-1
length: 14
D: TRBD2
DNA: TGCGCCAGCAGCACCGGGACTATTTACAATGAGCAGTTCTTC
CDR3: CASSTGTIYNEQFF

J: TRBJ2-7
size: many
V: TRBV7-8
length: 15
D: NA
DNA: TGTGCCAGCAGCTTAGTAGCCAATTCCCGCTACGAGCAGTACTTC
CDR3: CASSLVANSRYEQYF

J: TRBJ2-3
size: many
V: TRBV7-2
length: 17
D: TRBD1
DNA: TGTGCCAGCAGCTTAAGGGCAGGGGGCGGAACCACAGATACGCAGTATTTT
CDR3: CASSLRAGGGTTDTQYF

J: TRBJ1-1
size: NA
V: TRBV10-3
length: 12
D: NA
DNA: TGTGCCATCAAGGCAGGGGTCACTGAAGCTTTCTTT
CDR3: CAIKAGVTEAFF

J: TRBJ2-5
size: many
V: TRBV28
length: 12
D: NA
DNA: TGTGCCAACTTAACAGAACAAGAGACCCAGTACTTC
CDR3: CANLTEQETQYF

J: TRBJ2-7
size: many
V: TRBV20-1
length: 19
D: TRBD1
DNA: TGCAGTCTCCCGCTACCGGGACAGGGGGCGTCCCCAGCGGTCTACGAGCAGTACTTC
CDR3: CSLPLPGQGASPAVYEQYF

J: TRBJ2-2
size: NA
V: TRBV24-1
length: 15
D: TRBD2
DNA: TGTGCCACCAGTGCCACCGGGACTAGCGGAGGGGAGCTGTTTTTT
CDR3: CATSATGTSGGELFF

J: TRBJ2-7
size: NA
V: TRBV29-1
length: 12
D: NA
DNA: TGCAGCGTTGGTGCGGGTACCTACGAGCAGTACTTC
CDR3: CSVGAGTYEQYF

J: TRBJ1-2
size: many
V: TRBV28
length: 13
D: NA
DNA: TGTGCCAGCAGTATAAGGGGGGTACATGGCTACACCTTC
CDR3: CASSIRGVHGYTF

J: TRBJ1-1
size: many
V: TRBV6-5
length: 14
D: NA
DNA: TGTGCCAGCAGTTTAGGGGACCTTGGGACTGAAGCTTTCTTT
CDR3: CASSLGDLGTEAFF

J: TRBJ2-3
size: few
V: TRBV5-8
length: 15
D: TRBD2
DNA: TGTGCCAGCAGTTCACCGGGACTAGCCACAGATACGCAGTATTTT
CDR3: CASSSPGLATDTQYF

J: TRBJ1-5
size: many
V: TRBV7-9
length: 14
D: NA
DNA: TGTGCCAGCAGCTTAGGAGGGATCAATCAGCCCCAGCATTTT
CDR3: CASSLGGINQPQHF

J: TRBJ1-4
size: NA
V: TRBV7-9
length: 16
D: NA
DNA: TGTGCCAGCAGCTTCACCCACGAGGCGTTTAATGAAAAACTGTTTTTT
CDR3: CASSFTHEAFNEKLFF

J: TRBJ1-2
size: many
V: TRBV19
length: 15
D: TRBD1
DNA: TGTGCCAGTAGTATACTGGAGACAGGGGGCGAGGGCTACACCTTC
CDR3: CASSILETGGEGYTF

J: TRBJ2-7
size: few
V: TRBV4-1
length: 13
D: NA
DNA: TGCGCCAGCAGCCCGTCAGTTGCACTCGAGCAGTACTTC
CDR3: CASSPSVALEQYF

J: TRBJ1-4
size: many
V: TRBV7-2
length: 16
D: NA
DNA: TGTGCCAGCAGCTTAGCTGGCACCCGTTCTAATGAAAAACTGTTTTTT
CDR3: CASSLAGTRSNEKLFF